This TCR beta chain was identified during a study of tumor-infiltrating lymphocytes in primary liver carcinoma. TCR beta cDNA came from roughly 550 ng total RNA, primed with a constant-region primer. Three nested multiplex PCR rounds of slightly modified ARM-PCR generated TCR beta libraries. Each of the first two PCR rounds ran nine to ten cycles with TRBV1-TRBV30 forward and C-beta reverse primers. TCRdb recomputed calls from the multiplex PCR reads with MiXCR, one row per CDR3 protein. The profile shows some 320,000 distinct CDR3 sequences, 60% to 80% of them singletons. With regard to this clonotype: The target antigen is unknown.

Findings and caveats of the study: Samples, which were bulk and unsorted, did not allow CD4+ and CD8+ repertoires to be compared. Tumors carried a top-250-clone fraction significantly exceeding that of blood (p = 0.039).

V shed 2 bases, J shed 7 bases, and the junction held 4 bases outside the gene matches. Germline assignment: CDR1 MDHEN and CDR2 SYDVKM. The CDR3 consists of 16 residues. Out of unsorted whole blood came the blood RNA, and germline DNA was extracted as well. This TCR derives from a man aged 40-49 years with primary liver carcinoma and hepatitis B virus infection. The chain uses TRBV28 and TRBJ2-1, with 14 bases lining up with TRBD2. Sequenced input: peripheral blood. The CDR3 DNA reads TGTGCCAGCAGTTTAGGGACTAGCGGGAGTTGGAATGAGCAGTTCTTC. It yields the protein CASSLGTSGSWNEQFF.